The text below deals with one T cell receptor (beta chain). Its antigen is undetermined. Every isolated RNA sample was fully reverse transcribed, so sequencing captured expressed TCRB transcripts. Data came from immunoSEQ multiplex PCR; TCRdb stores just in-frame clones and leaves some out. The table has nearly 350,000 clones, around 9.7% seen once. These data originate in a study of beta chain features in type 1 diabetes. Study-wide findings and caveats: When Type 1 diabetes patients were examined, their TCRB CDR3s proved moderately but significantly shorter in all four CD4+ subsets.

Researchers reported sorting CD4+ naive, central memory, regulatory and stem cell-like memory cells via CD45RO/CCR7/CD25/CD127/CD95/CD27. V was shortened by 2 bases and J by 7 bases, with 9 bases between the two germline ends. The CDR3 spans 12 residues. Per the germline V gene, CDR1 is GTSNPN and CDR2 is SVGIG (reference sequence). The sequenced sample consisted of central memory CD4+ T cells from blood. The gene calls are TRBV30 and TRBJ1-5; D gene ambiguous. This receptor was obtained from a man between 25 and 39 years old with type 1 diabetes. The CDR3 DNA sequence: TGTGCCTGGAGTACGGGAAACCAGCCCCAGCATTTT. It specifies CAWSTGNQPQHF.